What follows are 14 T cell receptor beta chains derived from one specimen sequenced in a study of OX40 agonist ivuxolimab in advanced cancers. TCRdb's copy holds only in-frame clones and misses some; the assay was immunoSEQ multiplex PCR. The data show about 77,000 clones, approximately 89% seen once. This specimen consisted of CD4+ or CD8+ T cells sorted from blood, obtained in a trial of the OX40 agonist ivuxolimab. These receptors all stem from an adult with an advanced solid tumor such as melanoma, head and neck, liver or kidney cancer.

This clone has a single count. The chain has TRBV4-2 and TRBJ2-7, with TRBD2 identical over 8 bases. The length of the CDR3 is 16 residues. Trimming removed 2 bases from V and 0 bases from J; junction bases left unmatched: 6. Germline V CDR1 and CDR2: LGHNA, YNFKEQ. The CDR3 sequence: CASSQLTSASSYEQYF. The CDR3 coding sequence is TGTGCCAGCAGCCAATTGACTAGCGCGAGCTCCTACGAGCAGTACTTC.

This sequence joins TRBV5-4 and TRBJ2-3; tentatively, D is TRBD1 or TRBD2 (5 bases each). CDR3 length: 16 residues. V shed 2 bases and J shed 0 bases, with 13 bases lying between them. Germline V gives CDR1 SGHNT, CDR2 YYREEE (reference sequence). As DNA, the CDR3 is TGTGCCAGCAGCTTCCCCCGGGGCGCCAGCACAGATACGCAGTATTTT. This codes for CASSFPRGASTDTQYF. The full variable domain, completed using reference TRBV5-4 and TRBJ2-3, is ETGVTQSPTHLIKTRGQQVTLRCSSQSGHNTVSWYQQALGQGPQFIFQYYREEENGRGNFPPRFSGLQFPNYSSELNVNALELDDSALYLCASSFPRGASTDTQYFGPGTRLTVL.

The J gene is TRBJ1-2, the V gene TRBV10-3; D perhaps matches TRBD1 (5 bases). Germline V gives CDR1 ENHRY, CDR2 SYGVKD. This CDR3 is built from 14 residues. V was shortened by 6 bases and J by 5 bases, with 16 bases between the two germline ends. The CDR3 loop reads CAIRTNQGGYGYTF. In DNA form, the CDR3 reads TGTGCCATCAGAACAAACCAGGGAGGATATGGCTACACCTTC.

The chain has TRBV13 and TRBJ2-1, with D possibly matching TRBD1 (5 bases). This CDR3 comprises 16 residues. Between the trimmed V and J ends, which lost 2 bases and 5 bases, there was a span of 16 bases. Germline assignment: CDR1 PRHDT and CDR2 FYEKMQ (reference sequence). The CDR3 spells CASSLSFLLGDNEQFF. The CDR3 nucleotides are TGTGCCAGCAGCTTATCCTTTTTGTTAGGGGACAATGAGCAGTTCTTC.

The chain employs TRBV5-5 and TRBJ1-1, with D hard to call. Trimming removed 0 bases from V and 6 bases from J, with 9 bases in between. The CDR3 length is 13 residues. Germline-derived CDR1 and CDR2 are SGHKS and YYEKEE (reference sequence). The CDR3 sequence: CASSLGPVPEAFF. The CDR3 nucleotides are TGTGCCAGCAGCTTGGGGCCAGTTCCTGAAGCTTTCTTT.

The chain joins TRBV25-1 to TRBJ1-2; D not certain. Germline V gene data show CDR1 as MGHDK and CDR2 as SYGVNS. Trimming cost V 1 base and J 2 bases, with 8 bases left between them. The CDR3 is 14 residues long. CDR3 sequence reads: CASSESGQNYGYTF. CDR3 coding DNA: TGTGCCAGCAGTGAATCCGGCCAGAACTATGGCTACACCTTC.

This chain connects TRBV6-4 to TRBJ1-6; 7 nucleotides match TRBD1. Trimming at V came to 6 bases and at J to 5 bases, leaving 4 bases not matched to a gene. The CDR3 sequence is 14 residues long. Germline lookup yields CDR1 MRHNA and CDR2 SNTAGT. CDR3 DNA: TGTGCCAGCAGCGCGACAGGGAATAATTCACCCCTCCACTTT. It encodes CASSATGNNSPLHF.

The CDR3 protein is CASSEQGIHYGYTF. CDR3 bases: TGTGCCAGCAGTGAACAAGGGATCCACTATGGCTACACCTTC. The rearrangement links TRBV2 to TRBJ1-2; D gene uncertain. This CDR3 contains 14 residues. CDR1 is SNHLY, CDR2 FYNNEI, per germline. Trimming removed 2 bases from V and 3 bases from J, with 10 bases in between.

This clone was counted once. J is TRBJ2-7 and V is TRBV4-1; no firm D call. This CDR3 has 15 residues. V was cut by 1 base and J by 3 bases, with 13 bases left in between. CDR1 is MGHRA, CDR2 YSYEKL, per germline. CDR3 in amino acids: CASSQGQADLYEQYF. The CDR3 DNA reads TGCGCCAGCAGCCAAGGGCAGGCCGACCTCTACGAGCAGTACTTC.

The chain combines TRBV7-2 with TRBJ2-3, with D possibly TRBD2 on 6 matching bases. The CDR3 totals 18 residues. V lost 2 bases, J lost 2 bases, and 20 bases lay in between. Germline-derived CDR1 and CDR2 are SGHTA and FQGNSA. The DNA of the CDR3 is TGTGCCAGCAGCTTAAGGATAGAAGCGGGCGGTAACACAGATACGCAGTATTTT. Encoded protein: CASSLRIEAGGNTDTQYF.

This CDR3 is CASSGAGLGPGELFF. The CDR3 bases are TGTGCCAGCAGTGGGGCGGGGCTAGGACCCGGGGAGCTGTTTTTT. The V and J genes are TRBV25-1 and TRBJ2-2, with D possibly being TRBD2 (6 bases). Trimming stripped 4 bases from V and 6 bases from J, with 15 bases between. The CDR3 has 15 amino acids. Germline-derived CDR1 and CDR2 are MGHDK and SYGVNS. Together with reference TRBV25-1 and TRBJ2-2, the CDR3 gives the full variable domain: EADIYQTPRYLVIGTGKKITLECSQTMGHDKMYWYQQDPGMELHLIHYSYGVNSTEKGDLSSESTVSRIRTEHFPLTLESARPSHTSQYLCASSGAGLGPGELFFGEGSRLTVL.

This chain joins TRBV2 and TRBJ2-5; no definite D call. V was trimmed by 5 bases and J by 12 bases, leaving 25 bases between them. Germline V CDR1 and CDR2: SNHLY, FYNNEI. This CDR3 spans 15 amino acids. The DNA for the CDR3 is TGTGCCAGCAGTTGGATCGCTTGGGCCCTAGATTCAAAGTACTTC. This codes for CASSWIAWALDSKYF.

The chain carries TRBV6-5 and TRBJ1-5; D gene ambiguous. Per germline, CDR1 MNHEY and CDR2 SVGAGI. Trimming took off 5 bases at V and 10 bases at J, with 18 bases between the two ends. The CDR3 is 14 residues long. CDR3 region: CASSTRPLEGPQHF. CDR3 DNA: TGTGCCAGCAGTACCCGACCCCTTGAGGGACCCCAGCATTTT.

The CDR3 protein is CASSPSQTGGSGNEQFF. The CDR3, as DNA: TGTGCCAGCAGCCCGTCCCAAACAGGGGGCTCTGGCAATGAGCAGTTCTTC. This rearrangement joins TRBV5-4 to TRBJ2-1, with 9 bases identical to TRBD1. Germline-derived CDR1 and CDR2 are SGHNT and YYREEE (reference sequence). This CDR3 comprises 17 residues. V lost 4 bases and J lost 6; bases outside the gene matches: 14.